The 8 T cell receptor beta chains reported below all come from one sample, sequenced in a study of T cell changes during pregnancy in multiple sclerosis (dated by TCRdb to about 2019). Receptor amplification or capture employed the immunoSEQ multiplex PCR assay. Entries here come from immuneACCESS through TCRdb and include only in-frame sequences with V and J called. Some clones fail to appear in such tables; in the studies checked, an unresolved V gene covers under half of the shortfall, and the cause of the remainder is unknown. The sample data list roughly 84,000 clones, and about 93% of these were observed just once. The top ten constitute approximately 1.3% of the sample. The material sequenced was peripheral blood, taken in the third trimester of pregnancy. These receptor sequences come from a female donor in good health, enrolled as a control in a pregnancy study.

The chain uses TRBV19 and TRBJ1-5, with a weak D call TRBD1 (6 bases). V lost 5 bases, J lost 4 bases, and 21 bases lay in between. CDR1 is LNHDA, CDR2 SQIVND, per germline (reference sequence). The CDR3 is made up of 17 amino acids. CDR3 nucleotide sequence: TGTGCCAGTAGTGCCGGGACACCCCTTGGGGGAAATCAGCCCCAGCATTTT. Protein product: CASSAGTPLGGNQPQHF.

The chain joins TRBV5-1 to TRBJ1-1, with D tentatively TRBD1 (6 bases). V dropped 2 bases and J dropped 0 bases, with 11 bases sitting between them. The germline gives CDR1 SGHRS, CDR2 YFSETQ. CDR3 length: 15 residues. DNA for the CDR3: TGCGCCAGCAGCTTACTGGGGGGGCTGAACACTGAAGCTTTCTTT. The encoded protein is CASSLLGGLNTEAFF.

V and J are TRBV7-2 and TRBJ1-5; D is undetermined. From germline, CDR1 is SGHTA and CDR2 FQGNSA. This CDR3 is built from 13 residues. V lost 2 bases, J lost 5 bases, and 7 bases lay in between. CDR3 sequence reads: CASSLTPDQPQHF. The DNA of the CDR3 is TGTGCCAGCAGCTTAACTCCCGATCAGCCCCAGCATTTT.

This rearrangement joins TRBV28 to TRBJ2-7; TRBD1 matches 9 bases. This CDR3 comprises 15 residues. Germline-derived CDR1 and CDR2 are MDHEN and SYDVKM. J lost 3 bases, V lost 4 bases, and 7 bases had no gene match. CDR3 in amino acids: CASSSPGTGNYEQYF. DNA for the CDR3: TGTGCCAGCAGTTCCCCCGGGACAGGGAACTACGAGCAGTACTTC.

This chain connects TRBV30 to TRBJ1-2, with a possible D match to TRBD1 (5 bases). CDR3 length: 12 amino acids. CDR1 GTSNPN and CDR2 SVGIG come from the germline V gene (reference sequence). Trimming removed 3 bases from V and 10 bases from J, with 15 bases in between. CDR3 in DNA: TGTGCCTGGAGGCCAGACAGTGGACCCTACACCTTC. It encodes CAWRPDSGPYTF.

The chain is built from TRBV28 and TRBJ2-3; D unresolved. V was cut by 8 bases and J by 2 bases, with 8 bases left in between. The CDR3 consists of 12 residues. Germline CDR1 is MDHEN and CDR2 is SYDVKM. CDR3: CASQDLTDTQYF. DNA for the CDR3: TGTGCCAGCCAGGATCTCACAGATACGCAGTATTTT. The variable domain in full, completed from reference TRBV28 and TRBJ2-3, reads DVKVTQSSRYLVKRTGEKVFLECVQDMDHENMFWYRQDPGLGLRLIYFSYDVKMKEKGDIPEGYSVSREKKERFSLILESASTNQTSMYLCASQDLTDTQYFGPGTRLTVL.

A single count supports this clone. The chain is built from TRBV5-1 and TRBJ2-3, with 13 bases lining up with TRBD2. CDR3 size: 16 residues. In germline, CDR1 is SGHRS, CDR2 YFSETQ. The V gene end was trimmed by 4 bases and the J gene end by 2 bases; junction bases not matched to a gene: 4. CDR3 DNA: TGCGCCAGCAGCCAGGGACTAGCGGGGTTCACAGATACGCAGTATTTT. Its protein is CASSQGLAGFTDTQYF.

This chain uses TRBV27 with TRBJ1-5; no firm D call. Germline V lookup: CDR1 MNHEY, CDR2 SMNVEV (reference sequence). Trimming took 2 bases from V and 4 from J, leaving 9 bases between them. CDR3 length equals 14 residues. The chain's CDR3 is CASSLGQDNQPQHF. In nucleotides, the CDR3 is TGTGCCAGCAGTTTAGGGCAGGATAATCAGCCCCAGCATTTT.